This paragraph reports one TCR beta chain. The antigen remains unidentified. The TCRbeta library was prepared with unique molecular identifiers. TCRdb re-analysed the PCR reads in MiXCR, keeping a single row per CDR3 protein. The data show 780,000 or so distinct CDR3 sequences, under 20% seen once. These data come from a study of T-cell reconstitution after alpha-beta-depleted transplantation in children. This CDR3 comprises 15 residues. The V and J ends lost 3 bases and 5 bases, in that order; junction bases with no gene match: 8. The study's findings and limits: Newly produced T cells mostly accounted for T-cell counts and diversity one year post-transplant. The origin of alpha-beta T cells about two months after transplant was reportedly several hundred expanded graft clones. Day-60 TCRbeta diversity that was high in some patients was derived from surviving recipient T cells and thymic progenitors.

The clonotype was recovered from a male patient between 10 and 17 years old who had a stem cell transplant for acute lymphoblastic leukemia, so the T cells may come from the graft donor. The sequencing used PBMCs, mostly from graft donor cells, collected 360 days after TCRalphabeta/CD19-depleted stem cell transplant. The V call is TRBV12-3 or TRBV12-4, the J call TRBJ2-5; the match to TRBD2 covers 8 bases. The CDR3 spells CASSFRGAGAETQYF. CDR3 DNA sequence: TGTGCCAGCAGTTTCCGCGGAGCGGGAGCTGAGACCCAGTACTTC.